The clone carrying this TCR beta chain was detected ten times or more. Its specificity is unknown. V was clipped by 6 bases and J by 0 bases, with 9 bases between them. The CDR3 is 13 residues long. Germline loops: CDR1 MNHNS, CDR2 SASEGT. This entry comes from a study of T cells in Graves' hyperthyroidism and ophthalmopathy. Study at large: At the time of initial diagnosis and before any treatment, peripheral blood was collected.

Regarding the study as a whole: Most expanded thyroid clonotypes above 0.001 also appeared in blood.

Using RNA transcripts as the source, TCR beta CDR3 regions were amplified. Initially, a first-round RT-PCR of the TCR CDR3 employed the HTBI primer set. MiXCR was run by TCRdb on the multiplex PCR reads, yielding one entry per CDR3 protein. The table shows 300,000 or so distinct CDR3 sequences, with around a sixth occurring only once. Sequencing used blood. The rearrangement uses TRBV6-1 and TRBJ2-7; no reliable D call. The clonotype was recovered from a woman aged 45-59 years with Graves' hyperthyroidism. Here the CDR3 DNA reads TGTGCCAGCAGGAAACCACCCTCCTACGAGCAGTACTTC. Its translation: CASRKPPSYEQYF.